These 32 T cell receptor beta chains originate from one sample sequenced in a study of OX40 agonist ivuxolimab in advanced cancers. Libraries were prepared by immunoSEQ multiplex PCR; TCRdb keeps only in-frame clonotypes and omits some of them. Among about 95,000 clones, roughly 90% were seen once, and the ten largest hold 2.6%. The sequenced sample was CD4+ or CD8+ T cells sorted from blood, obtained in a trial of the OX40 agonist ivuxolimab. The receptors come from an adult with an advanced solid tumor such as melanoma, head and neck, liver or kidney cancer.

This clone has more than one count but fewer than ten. The CDR3, as DNA: TGCGCCAGCAGCTTGGTTGGCGGGCGGAACACCGGGGAGCTGTTTTTT. It encodes CASSLVGGRNTGELFF. The chain has TRBV5-1 and TRBJ2-2, with D possibly TRBD2 on 5 matching bases. The CDR3 runs to 16 residues. Germline V gene data show CDR1 as SGHRS and CDR2 as YFSETQ. The V end was cut by 0 bases, the J end by 1 base, with 10 bases between.

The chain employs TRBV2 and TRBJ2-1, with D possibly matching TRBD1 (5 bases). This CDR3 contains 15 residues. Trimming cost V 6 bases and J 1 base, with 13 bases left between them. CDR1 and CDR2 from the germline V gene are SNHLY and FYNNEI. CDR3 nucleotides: TGTGCCAGCAGGGATACAGGCACGTCCTACAATGAGCAGTTCTTC. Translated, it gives CASRDTGTSYNEQFF. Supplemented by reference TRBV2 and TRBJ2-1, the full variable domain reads EPEVTQTPSHQVTQMGQEVILRCVPISNHLYFYWYRQILGQKVEFLVSFYNNEISEKSEIFDDQFSVERPDGSNFTLKIRSTKLEDSAMYFCASRDTGTSYNEQFFGPGTRLTVL.

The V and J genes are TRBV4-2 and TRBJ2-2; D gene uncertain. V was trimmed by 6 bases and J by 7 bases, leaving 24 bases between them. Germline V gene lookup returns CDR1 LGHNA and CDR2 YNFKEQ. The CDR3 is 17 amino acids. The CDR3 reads CASRRDLPGSSGGELFF. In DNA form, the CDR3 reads TGTGCCAGCAGACGAGACCTCCCCGGGTCATCGGGCGGGGAGCTGTTTTTT.

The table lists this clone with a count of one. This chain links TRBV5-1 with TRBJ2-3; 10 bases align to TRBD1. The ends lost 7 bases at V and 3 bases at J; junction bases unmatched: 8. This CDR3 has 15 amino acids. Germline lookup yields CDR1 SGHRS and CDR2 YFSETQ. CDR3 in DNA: TGCGCCAGCGGCCTCTGGGGACAGGGGACAGATACGCAGTATTTT. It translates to CASGLWGQGTDTQYF.

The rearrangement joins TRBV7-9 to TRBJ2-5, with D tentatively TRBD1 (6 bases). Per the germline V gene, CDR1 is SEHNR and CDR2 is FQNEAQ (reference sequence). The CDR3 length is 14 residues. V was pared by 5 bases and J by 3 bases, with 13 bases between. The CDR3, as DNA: TGTGCCAGCAGCCGTGGACAGCGCGAAGAGACCCAGTACTTC. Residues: CASSRGQREETQYF. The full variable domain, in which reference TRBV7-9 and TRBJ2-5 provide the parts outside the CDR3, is DTGVSQNPRHKITKRGQNVTFRCDPISEHNRLYWYRQTLGQGPEFLTYFQNEAQLEKSRLLSDRFSAERPKGSFSTLEIQRTEQGDSAMYLCASSRGQREETQYFGPGTRLLVL.

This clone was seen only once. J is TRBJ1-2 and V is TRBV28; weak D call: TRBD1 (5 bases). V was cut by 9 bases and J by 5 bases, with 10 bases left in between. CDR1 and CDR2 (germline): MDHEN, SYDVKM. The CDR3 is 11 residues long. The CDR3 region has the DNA TGTGCCAGGCCAGGGCAATATGGCTACACCTTC. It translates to CARPGQYGYTF.

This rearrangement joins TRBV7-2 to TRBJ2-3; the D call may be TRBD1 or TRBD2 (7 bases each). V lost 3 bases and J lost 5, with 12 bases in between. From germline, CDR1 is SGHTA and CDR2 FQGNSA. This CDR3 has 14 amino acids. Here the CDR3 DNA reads TGTGCCAGCAGCTTCCAGGGGGGGAGAGATACGCAGTATTTT. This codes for CASSFQGGRDTQYF.

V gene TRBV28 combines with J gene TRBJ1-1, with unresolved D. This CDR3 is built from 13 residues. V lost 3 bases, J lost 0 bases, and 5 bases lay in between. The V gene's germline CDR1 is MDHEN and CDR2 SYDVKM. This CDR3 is CASSFWVNTEAFF. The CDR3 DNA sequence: TGTGCCAGCAGTTTTTGGGTGAACACTGAAGCTTTCTTT.

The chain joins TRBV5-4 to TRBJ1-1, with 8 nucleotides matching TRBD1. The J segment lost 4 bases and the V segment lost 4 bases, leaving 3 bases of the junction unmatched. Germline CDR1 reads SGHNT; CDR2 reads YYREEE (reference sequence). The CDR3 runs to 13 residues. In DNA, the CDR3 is TGTGCCAGCAGCGGGACAGGAGGCACTGAAGCTTTCTTT. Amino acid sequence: CASSGTGGTEAFF.

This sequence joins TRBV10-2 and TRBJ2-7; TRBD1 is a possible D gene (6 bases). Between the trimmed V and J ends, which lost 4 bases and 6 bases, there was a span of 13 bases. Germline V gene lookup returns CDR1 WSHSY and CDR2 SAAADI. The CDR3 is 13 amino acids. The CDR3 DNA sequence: TGCGCCAGCAGTGGAGCAATAGGGGGCGAGCAGTACTTC. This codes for CASSGAIGGEQYF.

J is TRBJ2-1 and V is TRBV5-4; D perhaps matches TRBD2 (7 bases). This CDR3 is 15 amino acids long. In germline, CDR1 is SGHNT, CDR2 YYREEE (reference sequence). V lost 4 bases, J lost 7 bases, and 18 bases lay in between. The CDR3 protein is CASSPGGGRGNEQFF. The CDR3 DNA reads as TGTGCCAGCAGCCCGGGGGGCGGGAGAGGGAATGAGCAGTTCTTC.

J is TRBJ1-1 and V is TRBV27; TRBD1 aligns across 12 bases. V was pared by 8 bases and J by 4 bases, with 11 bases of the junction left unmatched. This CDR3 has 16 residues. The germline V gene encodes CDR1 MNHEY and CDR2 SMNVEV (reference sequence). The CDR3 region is CASSTGDRGLITEAFF. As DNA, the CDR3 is TGTGCCAGCTCGACAGGGGACAGGGGGCTGATCACTGAAGCTTTCTTT.

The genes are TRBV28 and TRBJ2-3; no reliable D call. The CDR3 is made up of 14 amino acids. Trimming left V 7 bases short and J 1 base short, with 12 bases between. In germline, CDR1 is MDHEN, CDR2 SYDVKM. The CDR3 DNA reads TGTGCCAGCACCAAGGAGAGCCGCACAGATACGCAGTATTTT. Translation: CASTKESRTDTQYF.

CDR3 sequence: CASSPPDRAGVEQYF. CDR3 nucleotide sequence: TGTGCCAGCTCACCACCTGATAGGGCCGGAGTCGAGCAGTACTTC. The V and J genes are TRBV18 and TRBJ2-7; no reliable D call. CDR3 length: 15 amino acids. The V gene's germline CDR1 is KGHSH and CDR2 LQKENI. The ends were cut back, 0 bases at V and 6 bases at J, with 15 bases in the middle.

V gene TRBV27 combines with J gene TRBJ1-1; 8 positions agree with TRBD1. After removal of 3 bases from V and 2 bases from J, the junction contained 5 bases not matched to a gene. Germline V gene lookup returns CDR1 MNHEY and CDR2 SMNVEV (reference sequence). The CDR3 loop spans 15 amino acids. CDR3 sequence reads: CASSFIGQGNTEAFF. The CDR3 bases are TGTGCCAGCAGTTTCATCGGACAGGGAAACACTGAAGCTTTCTTT.

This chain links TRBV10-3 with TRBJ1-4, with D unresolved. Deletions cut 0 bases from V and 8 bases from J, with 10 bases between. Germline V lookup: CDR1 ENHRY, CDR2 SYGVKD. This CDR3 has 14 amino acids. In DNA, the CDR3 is TGTGCCATCAGTGAGTCGCAGGTCCCAGAAAAACTGTTTTTT. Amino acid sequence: CAISESQVPEKLFF.

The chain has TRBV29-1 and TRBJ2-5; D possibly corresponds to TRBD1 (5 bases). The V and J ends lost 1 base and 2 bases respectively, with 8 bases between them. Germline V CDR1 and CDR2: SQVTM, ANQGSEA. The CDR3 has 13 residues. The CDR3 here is CSVEGQPQETQYF. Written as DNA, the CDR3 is TGCAGCGTTGAAGGACAGCCACAAGAGACCCAGTACTTC.

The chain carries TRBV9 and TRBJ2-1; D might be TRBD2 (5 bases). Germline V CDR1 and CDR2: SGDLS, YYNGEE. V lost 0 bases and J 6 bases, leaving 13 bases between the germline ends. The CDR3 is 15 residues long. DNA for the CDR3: TGTGCCAGCAGCGTAGCACCGAGGGCTCTCAATGAGCAGTTCTTC. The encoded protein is CASSVAPRALNEQFF. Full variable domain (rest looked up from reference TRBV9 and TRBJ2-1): DSGVTQTPKHLITATGQRVTLRCSPRSGDLSVYWYQQSLDQGLQFLIQYYNGEERAKGNILERFSAQQFPDLHSELNLSSLELGDSALYFCASSVAPRALNEQFFGPGTRLTVL.

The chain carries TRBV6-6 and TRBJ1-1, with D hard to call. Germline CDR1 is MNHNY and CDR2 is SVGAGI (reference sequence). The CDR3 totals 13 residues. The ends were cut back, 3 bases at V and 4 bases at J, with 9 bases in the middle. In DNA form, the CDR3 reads TGTGCCAGCAGTTATCCGACCGGCACTGAAGCTTTCTTT. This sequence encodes CASSYPTGTEAFF.

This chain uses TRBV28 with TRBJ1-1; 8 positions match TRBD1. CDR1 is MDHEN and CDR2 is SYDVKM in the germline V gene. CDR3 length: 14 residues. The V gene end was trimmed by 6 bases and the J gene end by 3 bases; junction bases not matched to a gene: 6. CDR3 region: CASRSKDRDTEAFF. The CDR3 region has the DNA TGTGCCAGCAGGTCCAAGGACAGGGACACTGAAGCTTTCTTT.

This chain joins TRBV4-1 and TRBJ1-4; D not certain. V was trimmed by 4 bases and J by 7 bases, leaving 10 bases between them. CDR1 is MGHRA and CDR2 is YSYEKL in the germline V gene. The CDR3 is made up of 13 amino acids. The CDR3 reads CASSLGAGEKLFF. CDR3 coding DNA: TGCGCCAGCAGCCTAGGCGCCGGTGAAAAACTGTTTTTT.

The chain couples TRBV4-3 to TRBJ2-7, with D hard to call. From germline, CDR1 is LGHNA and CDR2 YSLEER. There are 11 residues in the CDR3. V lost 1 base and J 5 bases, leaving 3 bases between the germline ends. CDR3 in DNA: TGCGCCAGCAGCCAAGGCGACGAGCAGTACTTC. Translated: CASSQGDEQYF.

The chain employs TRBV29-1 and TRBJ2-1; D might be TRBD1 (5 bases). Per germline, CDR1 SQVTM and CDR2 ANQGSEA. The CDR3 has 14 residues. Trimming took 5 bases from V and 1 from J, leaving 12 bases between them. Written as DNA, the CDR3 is TGCAGCGTTCCGGAGCCAGGGTCCTACAATGAGCAGTTCTTC. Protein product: CSVPEPGSYNEQFF.

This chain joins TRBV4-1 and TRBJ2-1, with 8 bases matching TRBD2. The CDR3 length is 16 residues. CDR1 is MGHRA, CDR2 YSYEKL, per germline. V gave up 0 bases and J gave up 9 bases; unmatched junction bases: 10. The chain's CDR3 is CASSQEPAGAWGEQFF. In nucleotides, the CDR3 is TGCGCCAGCAGCCAAGAACCAGCGGGAGCCTGGGGTGAGCAGTTCTTC.

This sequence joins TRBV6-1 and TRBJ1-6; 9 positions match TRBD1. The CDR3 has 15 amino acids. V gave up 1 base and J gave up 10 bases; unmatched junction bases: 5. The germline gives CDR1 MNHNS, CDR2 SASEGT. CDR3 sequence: CASSEVTGGSSPLHF. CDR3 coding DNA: TGTGCCAGCAGTGAAGTCACAGGGGGCAGCTCACCCCTCCACTTT.

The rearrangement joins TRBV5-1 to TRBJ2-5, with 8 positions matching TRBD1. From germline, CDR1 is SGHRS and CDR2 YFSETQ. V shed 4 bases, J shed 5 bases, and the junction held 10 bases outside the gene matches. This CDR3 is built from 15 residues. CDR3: CASSPGQGTKETQYF. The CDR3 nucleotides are TGCGCCAGCAGCCCAGGACAGGGCACCAAGGAGACCCAGTACTTC. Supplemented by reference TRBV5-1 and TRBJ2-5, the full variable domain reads KAGVTQTPRYLIKTRGQQVTLSCSPISGHRSVSWYQQTPGQGLQFLFEYFSETQRNKGNFPGRFSGRQFSNSRSEMNVSTLELGDSALYLCASSPGQGTKETQYFGPGTRLLVL.

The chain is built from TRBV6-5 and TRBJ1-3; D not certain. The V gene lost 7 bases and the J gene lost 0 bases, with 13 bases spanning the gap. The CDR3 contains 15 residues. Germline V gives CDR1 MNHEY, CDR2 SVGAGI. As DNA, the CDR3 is TGTGCCAGCACTAAGACACCGAGCTCTGGAAACACCATATATTTT. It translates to CASTKTPSSGNTIYF.

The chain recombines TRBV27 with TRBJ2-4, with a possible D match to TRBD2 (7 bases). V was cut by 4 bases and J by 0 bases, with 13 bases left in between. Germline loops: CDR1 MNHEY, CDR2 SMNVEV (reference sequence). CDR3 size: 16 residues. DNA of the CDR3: TGTGCCAGCAGTTCTCGCGGGGGCCTAGCCAAAAACATTCAGTACTTC. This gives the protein CASSSRGGLAKNIQYF.

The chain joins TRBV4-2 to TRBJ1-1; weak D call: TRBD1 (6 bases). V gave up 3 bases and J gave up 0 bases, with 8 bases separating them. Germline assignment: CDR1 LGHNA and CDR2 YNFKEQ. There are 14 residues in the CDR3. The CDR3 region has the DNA TGTGCCAGCAGCCAGGGACAAGTGAACACTGAAGCTTTCTTT. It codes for CASSQGQVNTEAFF.

The CDR3 protein is CASSSSSLTDTQYF. As DNA, the CDR3 is TGCGCCAGCAGCTCGTCCTCCCTCACAGATACGCAGTATTTT. This chain uses TRBV5-1 with TRBJ2-3; D unresolved. Germline values: CDR1 SGHRS, CDR2 YFSETQ. CDR3 size: 14 residues. V was clipped by 3 bases and J by 2 bases, with 10 bases between them.

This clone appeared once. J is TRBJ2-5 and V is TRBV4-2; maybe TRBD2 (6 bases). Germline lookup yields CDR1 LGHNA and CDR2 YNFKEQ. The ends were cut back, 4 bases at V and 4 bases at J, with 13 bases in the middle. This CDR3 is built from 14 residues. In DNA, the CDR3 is TGTGCCAGCAGCCCCGGAGGGCCGGGAGAGACCCAGTACTTC. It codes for CASSPGGPGETQYF.

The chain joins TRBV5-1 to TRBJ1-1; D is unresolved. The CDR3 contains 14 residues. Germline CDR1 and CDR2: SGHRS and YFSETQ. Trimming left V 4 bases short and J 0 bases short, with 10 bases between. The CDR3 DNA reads TGCGCCAGCAGCCAGAACCTGATGAACACTGAAGCTTTCTTT. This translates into CASSQNLMNTEAFF.